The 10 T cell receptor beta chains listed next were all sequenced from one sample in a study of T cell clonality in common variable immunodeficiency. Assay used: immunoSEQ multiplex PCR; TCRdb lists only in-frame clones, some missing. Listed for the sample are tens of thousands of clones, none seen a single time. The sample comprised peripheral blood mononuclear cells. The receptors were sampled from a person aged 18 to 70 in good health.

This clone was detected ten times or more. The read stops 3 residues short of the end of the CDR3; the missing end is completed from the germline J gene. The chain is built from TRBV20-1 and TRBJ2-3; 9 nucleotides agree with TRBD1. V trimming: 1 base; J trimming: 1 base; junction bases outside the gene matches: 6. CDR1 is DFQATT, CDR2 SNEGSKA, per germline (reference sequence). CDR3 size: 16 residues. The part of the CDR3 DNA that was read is TGCAGTGCTAGAGGAAGTCGGACAGGGGGCACAGATACG. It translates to CSARGSRTGGTDT. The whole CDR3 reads CSARGSRTGGTDTQYF.

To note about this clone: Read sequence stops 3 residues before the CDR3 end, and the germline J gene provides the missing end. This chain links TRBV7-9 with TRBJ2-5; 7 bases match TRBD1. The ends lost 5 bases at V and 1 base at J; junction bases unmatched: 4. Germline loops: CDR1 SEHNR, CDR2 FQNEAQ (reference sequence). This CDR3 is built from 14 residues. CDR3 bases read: TGTGCCAGCAGCCCCGGACAGGTCCAAGAGACC. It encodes CASSPGQVQET. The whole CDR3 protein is CASSPGQVQETQYF.

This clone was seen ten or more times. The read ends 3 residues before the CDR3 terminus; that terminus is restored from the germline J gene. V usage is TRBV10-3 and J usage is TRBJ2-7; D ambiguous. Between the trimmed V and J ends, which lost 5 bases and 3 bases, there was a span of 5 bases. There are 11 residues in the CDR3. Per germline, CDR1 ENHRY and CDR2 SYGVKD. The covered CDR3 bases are TGTGCCATCAGTTCGCGCTACGAG. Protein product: CAISSRYE. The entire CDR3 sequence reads CAISSRYEQYF.

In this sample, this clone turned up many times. The sequenced part of the CDR3 DNA is TGCAGTGCCCTCTCAGGGGCCGTCACTGAA. This encodes CSALSGAVTE. The full CDR3 is CSALSGAVTEAFF. The chain carries TRBV20-1 and TRBJ1-1; D possibly corresponds to TRBD1 (6 bases). The read comes to an end 3 residues before the CDR3 does, leaving the germline J gene to fill in the end. Per germline, CDR1 DFQATT and CDR2 SNEGSKA (reference sequence). Between the trimmed V and J ends, which lost 6 bases and 4 bases, there was a span of 15 bases. The CDR3 has 13 amino acids.

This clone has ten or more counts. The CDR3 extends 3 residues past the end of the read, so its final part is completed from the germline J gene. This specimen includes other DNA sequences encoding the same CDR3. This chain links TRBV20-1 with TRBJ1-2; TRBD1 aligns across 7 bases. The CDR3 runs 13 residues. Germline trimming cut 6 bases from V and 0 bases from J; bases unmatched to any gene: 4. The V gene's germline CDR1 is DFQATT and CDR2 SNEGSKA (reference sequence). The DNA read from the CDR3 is TGCAGTGCAACCGGGACAGCTAACTATGGC. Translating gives CSATGTANYG. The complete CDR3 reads CSATGTANYGYTF.

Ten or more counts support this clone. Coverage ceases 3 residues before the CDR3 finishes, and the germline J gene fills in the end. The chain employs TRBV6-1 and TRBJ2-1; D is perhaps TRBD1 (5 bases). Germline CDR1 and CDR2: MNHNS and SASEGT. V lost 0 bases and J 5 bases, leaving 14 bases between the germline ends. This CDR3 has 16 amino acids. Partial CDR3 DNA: TGTGCCAGCAGTGAAGCGGGGCAGATGGCGGACAATGAG. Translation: CASSEAGQMADNE. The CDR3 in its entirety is CASSEAGQMADNEQFF.

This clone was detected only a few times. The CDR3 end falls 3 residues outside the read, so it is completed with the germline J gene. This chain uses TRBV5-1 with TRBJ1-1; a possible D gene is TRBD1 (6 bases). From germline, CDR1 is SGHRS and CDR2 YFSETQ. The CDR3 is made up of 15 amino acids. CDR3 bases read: TGCGCCAGCAGTGGGGGGGCCCGAGAACTCTACGAG. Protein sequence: CASSGGARELYE. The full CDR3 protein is CASSGGARELYEAFF.

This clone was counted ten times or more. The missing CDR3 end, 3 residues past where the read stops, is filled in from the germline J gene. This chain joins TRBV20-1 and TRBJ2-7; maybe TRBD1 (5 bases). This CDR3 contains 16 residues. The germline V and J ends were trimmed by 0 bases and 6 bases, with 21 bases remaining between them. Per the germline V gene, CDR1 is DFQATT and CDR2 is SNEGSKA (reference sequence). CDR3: CSARDRTNRYRSEQYF. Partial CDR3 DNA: TGCAGTGCTAGAGATAGGACAAACCGGTATCGCTCCGAG.

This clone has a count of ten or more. The CDR3 here is CASSLDRASYEQYF. The sequenced CDR3 bases are TGTGCCAGCAGCCTGGACAGGGCCTCCTACGAG. The V call is TRBV7-6, the J call TRBJ2-7; TRBD1 matches 8 bases. The DNA ends 3 residues before the CDR3 does, and the rest of the CDR3 is filled in from the germline J gene. This CDR3 has 14 amino acids. Germline CDR1 is SGHVS and CDR2 is FNYEAQ. Germline trimming cut 5 bases from V and 0 bases from J; bases unmatched to any gene: 3.

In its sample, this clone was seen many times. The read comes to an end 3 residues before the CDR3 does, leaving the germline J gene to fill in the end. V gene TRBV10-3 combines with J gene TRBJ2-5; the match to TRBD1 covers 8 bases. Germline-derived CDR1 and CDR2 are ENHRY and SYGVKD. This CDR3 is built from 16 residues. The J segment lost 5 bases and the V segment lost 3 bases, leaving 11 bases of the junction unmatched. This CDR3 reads CAISETGTGTLETQYF. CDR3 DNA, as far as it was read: TGTGCCATCAGTGAAACCGGGACAGGCACTTTGGAGACC.